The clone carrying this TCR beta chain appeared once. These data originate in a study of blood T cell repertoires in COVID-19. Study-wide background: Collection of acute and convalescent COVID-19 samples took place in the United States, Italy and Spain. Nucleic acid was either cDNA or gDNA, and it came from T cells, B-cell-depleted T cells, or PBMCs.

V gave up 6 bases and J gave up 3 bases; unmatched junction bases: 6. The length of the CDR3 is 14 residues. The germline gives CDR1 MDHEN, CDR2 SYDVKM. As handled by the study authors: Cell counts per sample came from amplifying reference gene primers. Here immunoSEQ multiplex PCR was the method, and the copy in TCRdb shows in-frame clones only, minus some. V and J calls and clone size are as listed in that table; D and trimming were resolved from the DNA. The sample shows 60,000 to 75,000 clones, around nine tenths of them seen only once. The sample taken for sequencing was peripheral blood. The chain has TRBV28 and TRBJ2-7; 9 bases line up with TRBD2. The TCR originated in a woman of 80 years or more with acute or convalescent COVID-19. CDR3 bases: TGTGCCAGCAGCCGGACTAGCGCCGACTACGAGCAGTACTTC. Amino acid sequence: CASSRTSADYEQYF. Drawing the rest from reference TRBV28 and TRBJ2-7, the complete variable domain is DVKVTQSSRYLVKRTGEKVFLECVQDMDHENMFWYRQDPGLGLRLIYFSYDVKMKEKGDIPEGYSVSREKKERFSLILESASTNQTSMYLCASSRTSADYEQYFGPGTRLTVT.